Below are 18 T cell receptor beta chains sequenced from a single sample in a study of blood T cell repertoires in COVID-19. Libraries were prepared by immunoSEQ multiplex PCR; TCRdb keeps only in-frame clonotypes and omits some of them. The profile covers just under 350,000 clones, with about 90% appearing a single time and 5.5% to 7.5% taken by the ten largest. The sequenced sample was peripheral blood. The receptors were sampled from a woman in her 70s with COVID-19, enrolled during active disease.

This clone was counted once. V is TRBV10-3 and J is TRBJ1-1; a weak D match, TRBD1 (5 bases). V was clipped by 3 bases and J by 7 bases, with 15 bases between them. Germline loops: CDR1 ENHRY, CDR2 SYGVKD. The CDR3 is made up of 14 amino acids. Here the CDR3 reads CAISDRGLYYEAFF. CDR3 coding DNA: TGTGCCATCAGTGATCGGGGGTTATACTATGAAGCTTTCTTT.

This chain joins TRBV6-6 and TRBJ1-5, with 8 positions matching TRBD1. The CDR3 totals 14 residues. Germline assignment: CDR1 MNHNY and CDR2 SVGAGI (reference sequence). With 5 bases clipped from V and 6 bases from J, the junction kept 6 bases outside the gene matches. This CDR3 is CASSPSGGFQPQHF. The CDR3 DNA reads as TGTGCCAGCAGTCCTTCAGGGGGCTTTCAGCCCCAGCATTTT.

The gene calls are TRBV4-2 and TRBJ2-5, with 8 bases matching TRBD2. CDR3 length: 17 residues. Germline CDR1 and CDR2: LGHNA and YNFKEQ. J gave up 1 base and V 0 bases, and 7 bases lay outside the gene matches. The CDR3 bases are TGTGCCAGCAGCCAAGATCGGGCGGGGGGAACCCAAGAGACCCAGTACTTC. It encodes CASSQDRAGGTQETQYF.

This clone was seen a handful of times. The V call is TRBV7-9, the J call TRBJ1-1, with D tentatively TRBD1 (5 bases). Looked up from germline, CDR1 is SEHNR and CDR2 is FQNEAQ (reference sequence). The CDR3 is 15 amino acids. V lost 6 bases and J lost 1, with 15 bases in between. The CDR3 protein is CASRLPTGGNTEAFF. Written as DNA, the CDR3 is TGTGCCAGCAGACTTCCAACCGGGGGGAACACTGAAGCTTTCTTT. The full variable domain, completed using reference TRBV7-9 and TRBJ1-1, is DTGVSQNPRHKITKRGQNVTFRCDPISEHNRLYWYRQTLGQGPEFLTYFQNEAQLEKSRLLSDRFSAERPKGSFSTLEIQRTEQGDSAMYLCASRLPTGGNTEAFFGQGTRLTVV.

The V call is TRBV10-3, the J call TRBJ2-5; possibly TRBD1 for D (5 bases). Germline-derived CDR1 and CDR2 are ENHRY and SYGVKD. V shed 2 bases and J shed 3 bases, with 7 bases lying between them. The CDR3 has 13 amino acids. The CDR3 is CAISEVGEETQYF. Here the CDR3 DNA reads TGTGCCATCAGTGAGGTAGGGGAAGAGACCCAGTACTTC.

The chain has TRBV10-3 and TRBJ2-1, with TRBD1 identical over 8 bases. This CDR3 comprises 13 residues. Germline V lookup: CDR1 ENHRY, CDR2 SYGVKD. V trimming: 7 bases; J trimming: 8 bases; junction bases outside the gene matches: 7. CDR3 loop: CAITQTGVDEQFF. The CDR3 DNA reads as TGTGCCATCACCCAGACAGGGGTGGATGAGCAGTTCTTC.

CDR3 coding DNA: TGTGCCAGCAGTGGGGCGGGAGGGGGGCGCGGTTCACCCCTCCACTTT. It encodes CASSGAGGGRGSPLHF. The rearrangement links TRBV2 to TRBJ1-6; D is possibly TRBD1 (6 bases). Germline V CDR1 and CDR2: SNHLY, FYNNEI. The CDR3 has 16 amino acids. Trimming took off 4 bases at V and 9 bases at J, with 19 bases between the two ends.

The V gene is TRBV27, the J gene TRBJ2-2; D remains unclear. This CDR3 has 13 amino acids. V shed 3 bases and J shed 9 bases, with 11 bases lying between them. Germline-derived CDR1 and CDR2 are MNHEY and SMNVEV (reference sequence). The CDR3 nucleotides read TGTGCCAGCAGTTTGGGCCCTGATCGGGAGCTGTTTTTT. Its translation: CASSLGPDRELFF.

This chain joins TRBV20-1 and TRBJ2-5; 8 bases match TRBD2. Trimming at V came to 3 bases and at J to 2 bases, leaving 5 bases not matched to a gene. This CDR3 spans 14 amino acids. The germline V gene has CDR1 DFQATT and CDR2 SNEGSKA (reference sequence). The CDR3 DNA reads TGCAGTGCTAGTCCCACTAGCGGACAAGAGACCCAGTACTTC. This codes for CSASPTSGQETQYF.

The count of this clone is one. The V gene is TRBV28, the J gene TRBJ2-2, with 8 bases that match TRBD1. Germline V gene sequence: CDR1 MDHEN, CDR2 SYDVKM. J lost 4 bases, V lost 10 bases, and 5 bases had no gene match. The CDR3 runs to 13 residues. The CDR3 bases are TGTGCCACCGTAGGACAGGGCACCGGGGAGCTGTTTTTT. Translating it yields CATVGQGTGELFF.

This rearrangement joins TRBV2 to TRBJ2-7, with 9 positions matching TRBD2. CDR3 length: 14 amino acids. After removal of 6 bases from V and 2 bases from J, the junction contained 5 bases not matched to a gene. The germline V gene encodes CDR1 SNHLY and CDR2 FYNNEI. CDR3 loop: CASRGLASTYEQYF. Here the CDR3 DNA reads TGTGCCAGCAGAGGACTAGCGTCGACCTACGAGCAGTACTTC.

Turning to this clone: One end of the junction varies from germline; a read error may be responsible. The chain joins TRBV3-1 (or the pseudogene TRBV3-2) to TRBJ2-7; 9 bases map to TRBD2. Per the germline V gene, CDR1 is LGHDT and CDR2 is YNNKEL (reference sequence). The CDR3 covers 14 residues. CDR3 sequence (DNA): TGTGCCAGCAGCCTAGGCCTAGCGGGGCCCTCGTCATCCTTC. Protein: CASSLGLAGPSSSF.

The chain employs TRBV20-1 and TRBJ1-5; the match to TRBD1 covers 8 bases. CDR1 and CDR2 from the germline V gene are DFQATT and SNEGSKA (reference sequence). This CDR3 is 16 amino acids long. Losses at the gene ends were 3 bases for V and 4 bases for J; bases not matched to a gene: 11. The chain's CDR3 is CSASERGQGYNQPQHF. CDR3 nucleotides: TGCAGTGCTAGTGAACGAGGACAGGGTTATAATCAGCCCCAGCATTTT.

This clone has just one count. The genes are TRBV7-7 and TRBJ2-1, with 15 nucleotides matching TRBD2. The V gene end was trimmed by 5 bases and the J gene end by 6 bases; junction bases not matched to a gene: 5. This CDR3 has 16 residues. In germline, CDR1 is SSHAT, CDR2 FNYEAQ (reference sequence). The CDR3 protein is CASSQGLAGGSNEQFF. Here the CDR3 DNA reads TGTGCCAGCAGCCAGGGACTAGCGGGGGGATCCAATGAGCAGTTCTTC.

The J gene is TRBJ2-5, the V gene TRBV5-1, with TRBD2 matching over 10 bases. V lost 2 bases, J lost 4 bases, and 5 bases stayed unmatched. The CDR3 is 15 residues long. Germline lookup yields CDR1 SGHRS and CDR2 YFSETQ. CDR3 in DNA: TGCGCCAGCAGCTTTCTAGCGGGGGACGGAGAGACCCAGTACTTC. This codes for CASSFLAGDGETQYF.

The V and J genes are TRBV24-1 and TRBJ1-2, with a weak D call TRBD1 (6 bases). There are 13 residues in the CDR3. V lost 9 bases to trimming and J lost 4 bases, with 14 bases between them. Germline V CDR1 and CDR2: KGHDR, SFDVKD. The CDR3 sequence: CATGPTGTYGYTF. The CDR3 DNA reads TGTGCCACCGGCCCGACAGGTACCTATGGCTACACCTTC.

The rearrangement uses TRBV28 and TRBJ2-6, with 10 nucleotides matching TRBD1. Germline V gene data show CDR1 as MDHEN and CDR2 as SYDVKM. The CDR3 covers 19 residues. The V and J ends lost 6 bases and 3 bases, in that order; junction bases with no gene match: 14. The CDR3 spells CASRSRPGTGESGANVLTF. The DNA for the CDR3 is TGTGCCAGCAGATCACGACCCGGGACAGGGGAGAGTGGGGCCAACGTCCTGACTTTC.

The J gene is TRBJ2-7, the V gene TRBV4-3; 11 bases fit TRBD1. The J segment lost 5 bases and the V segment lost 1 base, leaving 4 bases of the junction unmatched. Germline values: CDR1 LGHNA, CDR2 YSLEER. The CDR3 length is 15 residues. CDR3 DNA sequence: TGCGCCAGCAGCCAAGTTTGGGGACAGGGGGACGAGCAGTACTTC. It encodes CASSQVWGQGDEQYF.